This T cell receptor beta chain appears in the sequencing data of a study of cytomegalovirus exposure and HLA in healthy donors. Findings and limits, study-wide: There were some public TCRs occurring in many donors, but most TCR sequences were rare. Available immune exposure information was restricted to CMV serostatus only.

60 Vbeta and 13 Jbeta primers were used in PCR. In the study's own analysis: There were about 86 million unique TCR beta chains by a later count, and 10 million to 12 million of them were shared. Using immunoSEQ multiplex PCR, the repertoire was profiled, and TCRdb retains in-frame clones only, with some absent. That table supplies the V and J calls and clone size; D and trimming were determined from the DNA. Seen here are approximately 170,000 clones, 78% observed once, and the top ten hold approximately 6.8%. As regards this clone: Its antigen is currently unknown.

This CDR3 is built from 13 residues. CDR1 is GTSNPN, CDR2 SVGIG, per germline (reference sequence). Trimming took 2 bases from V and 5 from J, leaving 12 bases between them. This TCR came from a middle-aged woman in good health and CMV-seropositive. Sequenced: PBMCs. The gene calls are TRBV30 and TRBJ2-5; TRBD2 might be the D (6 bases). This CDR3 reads CAWSKRAGETQYF. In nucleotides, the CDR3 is TGTGCCTGGAGTAAACGAGCGGGCGAGACCCAGTACTTC. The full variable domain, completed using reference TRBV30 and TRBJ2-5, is SQTIHQWPATLVQPVGSPLSLECTVEGTSNPNLYWYRQAAGRGLQLLFYSVGIGQISSEVPQNLSASRPQDRQFILSSKKLLLSDSGFYLCAWSKRAGETQYFGPGTRLLVL.